This T cell receptor (beta chain) was identified in a study of blood T cell repertoires in COVID-19. V shed 7 bases, J shed 4 bases, and the junction held 7 bases outside the gene matches. Germline V gene data show CDR1 as MDHEN and CDR2 as SYDVKM. CDR3 length: 14 residues. The protocol was immunoSEQ multiplex PCR, while the TCRdb copy is restricted to in-frame clones and leaves out a portion. The sample shows about 150,000 clones, roughly nine tenths of them seen only once. This chain uses TRBV28 with TRBJ1-1; 9 bases fit TRBD1. Sequenced input: peripheral blood. This sequence originates from a man between 45 and 60 years old with acute or convalescent COVID-19. CDR3 DNA sequence: TGTGCCAGCATCACAGGGGGCCTAGGCACTGAAGCTTTCTTT. This encodes CASITGGLGTEAFF.